Sequencing of this T cell receptor (beta chain) was carried out in a study of cytomegalovirus exposure and HLA in healthy donors. Background on the study: Unique TCRs from HLA-typed donors, around 79 million of them, were held in an early data release.

To note about this clone: What it recognizes is unknown.

The V segment lost 7 bases and the J segment 8 bases; nucleotides outside the gene matches: 8. This CDR3 comprises 13 residues. Germline V gene data show CDR1 as SNHLY and CDR2 as FYNNEI. Study-wide findings and caveats: The majority of TCR sequences were rare, yet some public TCRs appeared in many donors. DRB1 had the most TCR associations and HLA-C the fewest, a later analysis found, with rates varying by HLA locus. When a later analysis compared HLA-associated TCR beta chains with equally common others, the HLA-associated chains turned out to be more clonally expanded and to have lower generation probabilities.

Amplification used 60 Vbeta primers and 13 Jbeta primers. The method was immunoSEQ multiplex PCR; TCRdb's version includes in-frame clones alone and lacks a portion of them. The repertoire includes about 160,000 clones, around 60% of them detected once, and approximately 6.5% sits in the top ten. The J gene is TRBJ2-1, the V gene TRBV2; 7 bases align to TRBD1. The sequencing input was PBMCs. This clonotype was sampled from a woman aged 55-70 years in good health and CMV-seropositive. CDR3 sequence (DNA): TGTGCCAGCAATCGACAGGGTATAGATGAGCAGTTCTTC. Amino acid sequence: CASNRQGIDEQFF.